This T cell receptor beta chain was observed in a study of T cell changes during pregnancy in multiple sclerosis. Clones were read by immunoSEQ multiplex PCR, and TCRdb kept only the in-frame ones, dropping some. The sample includes tens of thousands of clones, over 80% of them seen just once. Germline trimming cut 5 bases from V and 0 bases from J; bases unmatched to any gene: 7. The CDR3 length is 16 residues. Germline values: CDR1 KGHSH, CDR2 LQKENI. J is TRBJ1-3 and V is TRBV18; 7 bases match TRBD1. This receptor was obtained from a female donor in good health, enrolled as a control in a pregnancy study. The sample in question was CD4+ T cells from peripheral blood mononuclear cells, obtained after pregnancy. As DNA, the CDR3 is TGTGCCAGCTCAAACAAGGGACAGACCTCTGGAAACACCATATATTTT. Translation: CASSNKGQTSGNTIYF. Looking up the rest from reference TRBV18 and TRBJ1-3 gives the full variable domain: NAGVMQNPRHLVRRRGQEARLRCSPMKGHSHVYWYRQLPEEGLKFMVYLQKENIIDESGMPKERFSAEFPKEGPSILRIQQVVRGDSAAYFCASSNKGQTSGNTIYFGEGSWLTVV.